The rows below give T cell receptor beta chains drawn from one sample of a study of blood T cell repertoires in COVID-19. The data were produced by immunoSEQ multiplex PCR, yet TCRdb's version contains in-frame clones alone and is incomplete. The table includes 150,000 to 200,000 clones, about 93% detected once. Sequencing was performed on peripheral blood. Receptors were obtained from a woman in her forties or fifties with acute or convalescent COVID-19. CDR3s leave out the opening cysteine and the closing phenylalanine or tryptophan. Each record gives: clone size, V gene, J gene, CDR3 protein. Clone sizes are given selectively: once, few, many, or a class where the clone is expanded.

.,TRBV5-6,TRBJ2-1,ASSLGTVAYNEQF
.,TRBV4-1,TRBJ2-1,ASSQRGGDPYNEQF
.,TRBV7-9,TRBJ2-7,ASSSHSGTYEQY
.,TRBV6-2/TRBV6-3,TRBJ1-5,ASSYSPGQNSNQPQH
once,TRBV2,TRBJ2-7,ASSPRTERSSYEQY
.,TRBV19,TRBJ1-4,ATRGEVNEKLF
.,TRBV5-6,TRBJ2-7,ASSSGTGRFSEQY
.,TRBV15,TRBJ2-5,ATSRAGGQQETQY
.,TRBV30,TRBJ1-6,AWSPGQGARNSPLH
.,TRBV6-2/TRBV6-3,TRBJ2-1,ASSYEVLAEDHTYNEQF
.,TRBV6-5,TRBJ1-1,ATRTNRGNTEAF
.,TRBV18,TRBJ2-7,ASSPGTSGTYEQY
.,TRBV30,TRBJ2-3,AWSGGGINTQY
.,TRBV6-5,TRBJ1-2,ASRYRETNYGYT
.,TRBV5-4,TRBJ1-6,ASSLAGKGYNSPLH
.,TRBV18,TRBJ1-1,ASSSGGPVGTEAF
.,TRBV4-3,TRBJ2-7,ASSQDQGTYEQY
.,TRBV30,TRBJ2-3,AWSNGGISTDTQY
.,TRBV9,TRBJ1-1,ASSVDIGDEAF
.,TRBV18,TRBJ2-2,ASSPPRTALSTGELF
.,TRBV28,TRBJ1-1,ASSLRRGGATEAF
.,TRBV5-1,TRBJ1-3,ASSLATGVGNTIY
.,TRBV6-6,TRBJ1-1,ASSYSMGRTGEAF
.,TRBV2,TRBJ2-1,ANEGLAESSYNEQF
.,TRBV19,TRBJ2-1,ASSYEWGGGHNEQF
.,TRBV7-2,TRBJ2-7,ASSLTPGQATEQY
.,TRBV28,TRBJ2-7,ASSLGTREQY
.,TRBV24-1,TRBJ2-3,ATRDSQRDTQY
.,TRBV7-9,TRBJ1-2,ASSLVGGQGYT
.,TRBV7-8,TRBJ2-1,ASSLAGDRGGIWF
.,TRBV10-2,TRBJ2-2,ASSEPVGTRFAGELF
.,TRBV5-1,TRBJ1-1,ASSPGGKNTEAF
.,TRBV18,TRBJ2-3,ASSQILAGGPDTQY
once,TRBV11-2,TRBJ1-2,ASSPDRAYGYT
.,TRBV4-1,TRBJ1-1,ASSHLGGTGGGLGNTEAF
.,TRBV5-1,TRBJ2-5,ASSQQGTSQETQY
.,TRBV30,TRBJ1-5,AWSRSEVNQPQH
.,TRBV4-1,TRBJ2-7,ASSQVQGLSYEQY
.,TRBV10-3,TRBJ1-2,AISHNYGYT
.,TRBV9,TRBJ1-4,ASSVGGLRGNEKLF
.,TRBV6-5,TRBJ2-7,ASSYSYRSLNYEQY
.,TRBV7-9,TRBJ1-2,ASTAGVTYGYT
.,TRBV5-5,TRBJ2-5,ASSLTGFQETQY
.,TRBV2,TRBJ1-2,AASTGGGIDGYT